A single sample is the source of the 10 T cell receptor beta chains below, sequenced in a study of CD8 T cells in ankylosing spondylitis. TCRdb ran MiXCR on the 5' RACE reads and lists one entry per CDR3 protein. The repertoire holds tens of thousands of distinct CDR3 sequences, with 11% as singletons. Specimen: blood, either unsorted or a sorted T cell fraction (not recorded which). Every receptor here comes from a male donor with ankylosing spondylitis or in good health (not recorded which).

In this sample, this clonotype turned up a few times. V usage is TRBV25-1 and J usage is TRBJ1-1, with a weak D call TRBD1 (6 bases). The germline CDR1 and CDR2 sequences are MGHDK and SYGVNS. The CDR3 has 14 residues. Trimming took 1 base from V and 3 from J, leaving 9 bases between them. The CDR3 bases are TGTGCCAGCAGTGAATGGGGGCGTCACACTGAAGCTTTCTTT. It translates to CASSEWGRHTEAFF. The full variable domain, in which reference TRBV25-1 and TRBJ1-1 provide the parts outside the CDR3, is EADIYQTPRYLVIGTGKKITLECSQTMGHDKMYWYQQDPGMELHLIHYSYGVNSTEKGDLSSESTVSRIRTEHFPLTLESARPSHTSQYLCASSEWGRHTEAFFGQGTRLTVV.

This clonotype was picked up many times. The genes are TRBV5-1 and TRBJ2-7; 7 bases align to TRBD2. CDR1 and CDR2 from the germline V gene are SGHRS and YFSETQ. V was clipped by 0 bases and J by 3 bases; unmatched bases: 9. This CDR3 has 16 residues. CDR3: CASSLGLAATLYEQYF. The CDR3 bases are TGCGCCAGCAGCTTGGGTCTAGCGGCGACTCTCTACGAGCAGTACTTC.

The chain couples TRBV28 to TRBJ1-6, with 8 bases matching TRBD1. The junction had 12 bases not matched to a gene; V was cut back by 10 bases and J by 1 base. This CDR3 contains 17 residues. Germline CDR1 reads MDHEN; CDR2 reads SYDVKM. CDR3 in DNA: TGTGCCACCGACAGGGGAGAAGGGCGGTCCTATAATTCACCCCTCCACTTT. Its translation is CATDRGEGRSYNSPLHF.

This clonotype was observed a handful of times. The chain employs TRBV6-2 or TRBV6-3 and TRBJ1-6; D gene ambiguous. This CDR3 is built from 12 residues. Trimming left V 6 bases short and J 4 bases short, with 4 bases between. CDR1 MNHEY and CDR2 SVGEGT come from the germline V gene. CDR3 region: CASRVYNSPLHF. CDR3 nucleotide sequence: TGTGCCAGCAGGGTGTATAATTCACCCCTCCACTTT.

This clonotype was seen many times. The V gene is TRBV10-3, the J gene TRBJ2-7; D is possibly TRBD1 (5 bases). The germline CDR1 and CDR2 sequences are ENHRY and SYGVKD. This CDR3 is built from 14 residues. V was pared by 0 bases and J by 7 bases, with 13 bases between. The CDR3 DNA reads as TGTGCCATCAGTGAGTCCGTCAGGGCCAGGGAGCAGTACTTC. Amino acid sequence: CAISESVRAREQYF.

This clonotype was recorded many times. This chain joins TRBV25-1 and TRBJ1-6; the match to TRBD1 covers 9 bases. The length of the CDR3 is 14 residues. The junction had 7 bases not matched to a gene; V was cut back by 7 bases and J by 9 bases. CDR1 is MGHDK, CDR2 SYGVNS, per germline. CDR3 amino acids: CASIPTGGFSPLHF. CDR3 nucleotides: TGTGCCAGCATCCCCACAGGGGGCTTTTCACCCCTCCACTTT.

This clonotype was seen many times. The gene calls are TRBV29-1 and TRBJ1-3, with D perhaps matching TRBD1 (5 bases). The germline gives CDR1 SQVTM, CDR2 ANQGSEA. This CDR3 has 13 amino acids. V was clipped by 6 bases and J by 3 bases, with 12 bases between them. CDR3 sequence (DNA): TGCAGCGTCCGACCCGGGGGTGGAAACACCATATATTTT. This gives the protein CSVRPGGGNTIYF.

This clonotype occurred many times. V usage is TRBV7-6 and J usage is TRBJ2-7; tentative D call: TRBD1 (5 bases). The CDR3 spans 15 residues. The V and J ends lost 0 bases and 3 bases respectively, with 12 bases between them. CDR1 is SGHVS, CDR2 FNYEAQ, per germline. In nucleotides, the CDR3 is TGTGCCAGCAGCTTAGCCAGTGACAGAAACTACGAGCAGTACTTC. Translating gives CASSLASDRNYEQYF.

This clonotype has at least ten counts. The V gene is TRBV12-3 or TRBV12-4, the J gene TRBJ2-7; D is perhaps TRBD1 or TRBD2 (5 bases each). This CDR3 spans 16 amino acids. With 5 bases removed from V and 2 bases from J, the gap between germline ends came to 19 bases. The CDR3 loop reads CASSPSSGTETYEQYF. DNA for the CDR3: TGTGCCAGCAGTCCCTCCTCCGGGACGGAGACCTACGAGCAGTACTTC.

The chain is built from TRBV16 and TRBJ2-7, with D perhaps matching TRBD2 (6 bases). V lost 0 bases, J lost 5 bases, and 11 bases lay in between. Germline CDR1 reads KGHSY; CDR2 reads FQNENV. The CDR3 extends over 14 amino acids. The CDR3 sequence is CASSQSRTNNEQYF. In DNA, the CDR3 is TGTGCCAGCAGCCAATCAAGGACTAACAACGAGCAGTACTTC.